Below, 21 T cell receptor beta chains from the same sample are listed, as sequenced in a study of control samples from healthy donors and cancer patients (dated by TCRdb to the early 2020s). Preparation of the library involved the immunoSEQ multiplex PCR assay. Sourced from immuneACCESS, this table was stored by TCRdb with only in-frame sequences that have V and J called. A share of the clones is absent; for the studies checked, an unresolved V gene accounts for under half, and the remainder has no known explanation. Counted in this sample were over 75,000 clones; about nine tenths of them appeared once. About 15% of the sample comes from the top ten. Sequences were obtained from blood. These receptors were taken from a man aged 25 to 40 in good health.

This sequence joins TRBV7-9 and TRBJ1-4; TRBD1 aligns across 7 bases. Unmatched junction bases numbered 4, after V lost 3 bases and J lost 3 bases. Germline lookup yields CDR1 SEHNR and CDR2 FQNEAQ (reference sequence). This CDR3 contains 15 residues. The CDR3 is CASSFRGLSNEKLFF. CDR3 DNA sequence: TGTGCCAGCAGCTTTAGGGGGCTGTCTAATGAAAAACTGTTTTTT.

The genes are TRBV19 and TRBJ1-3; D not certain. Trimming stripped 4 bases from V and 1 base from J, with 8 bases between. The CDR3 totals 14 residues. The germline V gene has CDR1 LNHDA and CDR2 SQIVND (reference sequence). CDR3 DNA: TGTGCCAGTAGTACTGGGTCTTCTGGAAACACCATATATTTT. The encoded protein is CASSTGSSGNTIYF.

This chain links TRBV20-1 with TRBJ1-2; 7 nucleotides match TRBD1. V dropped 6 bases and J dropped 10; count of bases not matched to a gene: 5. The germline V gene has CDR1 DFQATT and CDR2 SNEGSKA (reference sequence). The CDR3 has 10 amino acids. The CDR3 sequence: CSADRELYTF. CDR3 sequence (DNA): TGCAGTGCAGACAGGGAGCTCTACACCTTC.

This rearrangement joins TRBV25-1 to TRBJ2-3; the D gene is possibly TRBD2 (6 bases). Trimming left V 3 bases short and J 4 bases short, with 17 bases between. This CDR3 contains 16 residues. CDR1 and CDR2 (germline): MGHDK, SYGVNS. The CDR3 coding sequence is TGTGCCAGCAGTGATACGTCCCCCGGAGGGGCAGATACGCAGTATTTT. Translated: CASSDTSPGGADTQYF.

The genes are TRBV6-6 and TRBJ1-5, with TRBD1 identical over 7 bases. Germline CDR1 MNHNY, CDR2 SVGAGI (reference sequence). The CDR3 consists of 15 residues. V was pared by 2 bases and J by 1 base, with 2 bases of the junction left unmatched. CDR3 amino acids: CASSYEGASNQPQHF. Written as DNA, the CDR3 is TGTGCCAGCAGTTACGAGGGGGCGAGCAATCAGCCCCAGCATTTT.

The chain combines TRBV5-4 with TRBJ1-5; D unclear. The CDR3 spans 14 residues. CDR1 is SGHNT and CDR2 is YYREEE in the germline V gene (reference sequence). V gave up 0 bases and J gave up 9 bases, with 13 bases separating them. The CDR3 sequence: CASSLDRTASPQHF. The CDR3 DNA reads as TGTGCCAGCAGCTTGGACCGTACCGCTTCGCCCCAGCATTTT.

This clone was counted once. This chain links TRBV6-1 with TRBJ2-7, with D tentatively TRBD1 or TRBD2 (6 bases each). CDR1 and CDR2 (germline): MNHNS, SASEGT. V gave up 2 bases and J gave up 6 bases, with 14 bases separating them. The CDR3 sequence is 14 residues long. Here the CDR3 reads CASSESPGAGEQYF. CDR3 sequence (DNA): TGTGCCAGCAGTGAATCCCCGGGGGCGGGCGAGCAGTACTTC.

CDR3 protein: CASSLGGLTYEQYF. The CDR3 nucleotides read TGTGCCAGCAGCTTGGGCGGTCTGACCTACGAGCAGTACTTC. This chain connects TRBV5-4 to TRBJ2-7, with D unclear. Trimming shortened V by 0 bases and J by 2 bases, and 9 bases separated the two germline ends. The length of the CDR3 is 14 residues. Germline V gene data show CDR1 as SGHNT and CDR2 as YYREEE (reference sequence). Looking up the rest from reference TRBV5-4 and TRBJ2-7 gives the full variable domain: ETGVTQSPTHLIKTRGQQVTLRCSSQSGHNTVSWYQQALGQGPQFIFQYYREEENGRGNFPPRFSGLQFPNYSSELNVNALELDDSALYLCASSLGGLTYEQYFGPGTRLTVT.

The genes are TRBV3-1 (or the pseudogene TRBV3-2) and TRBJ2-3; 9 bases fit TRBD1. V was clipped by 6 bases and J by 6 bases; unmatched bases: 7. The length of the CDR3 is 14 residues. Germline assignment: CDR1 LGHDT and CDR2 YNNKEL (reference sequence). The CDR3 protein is CASRGTGRKDTQYF. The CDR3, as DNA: TGTGCCAGCAGGGGGACAGGGCGAAAGGATACGCAGTATTTT.

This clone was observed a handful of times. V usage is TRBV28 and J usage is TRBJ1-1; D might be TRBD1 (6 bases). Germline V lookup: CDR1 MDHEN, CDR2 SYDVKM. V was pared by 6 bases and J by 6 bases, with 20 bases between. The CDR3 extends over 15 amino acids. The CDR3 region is CASSPGQIKRAEAFF. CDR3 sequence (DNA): TGTGCCAGCAGCCCCGGACAGATTAAACGTGCTGAAGCTTTCTTT.

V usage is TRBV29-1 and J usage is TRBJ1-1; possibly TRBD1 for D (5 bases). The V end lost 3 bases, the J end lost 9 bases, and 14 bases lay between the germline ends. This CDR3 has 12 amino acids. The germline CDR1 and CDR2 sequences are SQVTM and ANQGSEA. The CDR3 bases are TGCAGCGTTGAGGAGATTCCGGGACAAGCTTTCTTT. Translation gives CSVEEIPGQAFF.

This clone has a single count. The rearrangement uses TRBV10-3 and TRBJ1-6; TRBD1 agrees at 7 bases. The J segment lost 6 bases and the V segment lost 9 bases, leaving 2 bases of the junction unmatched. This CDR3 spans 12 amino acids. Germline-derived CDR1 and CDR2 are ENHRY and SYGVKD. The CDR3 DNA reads TGTGCCATTGGACAGGCTAATTCACCCCTCCACTTT. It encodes CAIGQANSPLHF.

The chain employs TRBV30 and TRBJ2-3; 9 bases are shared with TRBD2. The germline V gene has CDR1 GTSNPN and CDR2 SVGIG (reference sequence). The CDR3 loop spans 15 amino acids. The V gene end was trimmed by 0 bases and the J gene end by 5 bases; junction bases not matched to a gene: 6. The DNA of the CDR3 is TGTGCCTGGAGTGTGGGGGGTAGCGGGGGAGATACGCAGTATTTT. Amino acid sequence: CAWSVGGSGGDTQYF.

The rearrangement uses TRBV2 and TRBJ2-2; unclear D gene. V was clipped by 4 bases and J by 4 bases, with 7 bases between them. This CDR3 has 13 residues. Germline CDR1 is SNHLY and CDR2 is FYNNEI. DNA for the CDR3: TGTGCCAGCAGTGGACGGTCCACCGGGGAGCTGTTTTTT. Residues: CASSGRSTGELFF.

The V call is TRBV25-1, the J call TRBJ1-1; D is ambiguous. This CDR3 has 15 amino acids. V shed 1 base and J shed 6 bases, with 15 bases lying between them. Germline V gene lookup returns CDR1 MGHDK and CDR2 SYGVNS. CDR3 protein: CASSESALMHAEAFF. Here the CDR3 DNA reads TGTGCCAGCAGTGAATCCGCCCTCATGCACGCTGAAGCTTTCTTT.

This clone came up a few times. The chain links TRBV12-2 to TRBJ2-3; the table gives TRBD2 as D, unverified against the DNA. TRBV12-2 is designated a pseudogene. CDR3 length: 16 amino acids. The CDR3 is CASRLAAGGYPDTQYF. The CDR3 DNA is TGTGCAAGTCGCTTAGCGGCGGGGGGGTACCCAGATACGCAGTATTTT.

CDR3: CASGLKMGRQPQHF. The CDR3 region has the DNA TGTGCCAGCGGATTAAAGATGGGCCGGCAGCCCCAGCATTTT. The rearrangement links TRBV21-1 to TRBJ1-5; TRBD1, the table's D call, lacks a check against the DNA. TRBV21-1 constitutes a pseudogene. The CDR3 spans 14 residues.

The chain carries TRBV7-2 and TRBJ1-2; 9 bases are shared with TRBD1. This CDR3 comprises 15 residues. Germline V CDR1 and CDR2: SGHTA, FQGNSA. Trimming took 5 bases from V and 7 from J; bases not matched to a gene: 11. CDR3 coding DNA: TGTGCCAGCAGCCCGAGGGGGGGACAGGGCTCTGGCTACACCTTC. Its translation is CASSPRGGQGSGYTF.

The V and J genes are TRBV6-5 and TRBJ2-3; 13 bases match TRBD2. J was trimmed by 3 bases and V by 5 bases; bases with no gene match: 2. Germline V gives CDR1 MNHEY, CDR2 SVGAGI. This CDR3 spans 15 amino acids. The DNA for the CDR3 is TGTGCCAGCAGTCTGACTAGCGGGGGGACAGATACGCAGTATTTT. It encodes CASSLTSGGTDTQYF.

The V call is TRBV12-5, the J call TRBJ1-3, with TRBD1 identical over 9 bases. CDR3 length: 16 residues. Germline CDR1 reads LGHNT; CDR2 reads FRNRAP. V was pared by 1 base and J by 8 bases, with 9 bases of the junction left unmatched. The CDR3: CASGLEKGQGFYTIYF. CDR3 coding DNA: TGTGCTAGTGGTTTGGAGAAGGGACAGGGCTTTTACACCATATATTTT.

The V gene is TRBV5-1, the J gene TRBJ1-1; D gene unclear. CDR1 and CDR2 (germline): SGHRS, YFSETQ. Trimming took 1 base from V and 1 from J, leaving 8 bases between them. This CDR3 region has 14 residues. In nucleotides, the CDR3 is TGCGCCAGCAGCTTGTACGCGTCGAACACTGAAGCTTTCTTT. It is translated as CASSLYASNTEAFF. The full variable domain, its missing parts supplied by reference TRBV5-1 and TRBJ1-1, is KAGVTQTPRYLIKTRGQQVTLSCSPISGHRSVSWYQQTPGQGLQFLFEYFSETQRNKGNFPGRFSGRQFSNSRSEMNVSTLELGDSALYLCASSLYASNTEAFFGQGTRLTVV.